These 20 T cell receptor beta chains came from one sample sequenced in a study of cytomegalovirus exposure and HLA in healthy donors. The PCR made use of 60 Vbeta and 13 Jbeta primers. Generated by immunoSEQ multiplex PCR, the TCRdb table keeps only in-frame clones and is missing some. The sample has roughly 70,000 clones. Sequenced material: PBMCs. Every receptor here comes from a female donor in good health and CMV-seropositive.

This rearrangement joins TRBV28 to TRBJ2-1; 7 nucleotides align to TRBD1. From germline, CDR1 is MDHEN and CDR2 SYDVKM. The CDR3 has 20 amino acids. With V trimmed by 5 bases and J by 6 bases, 25 bases remained unmatched. The CDR3 reads CASSTIGRGFPRLPRNEQFF. Written as DNA, the CDR3 is TGTGCCAGCAGTACAATCGGCAGGGGGTTCCCCCGTCTTCCGCGCAATGAGCAGTTCTTC.

This chain uses TRBV6-5 with TRBJ2-7; 10 bases are a match to TRBD1. The CDR3 contains 14 residues. Germline loops: CDR1 MNHEY, CDR2 SVGAGI. Germline trimming cut 2 bases from V and 5 bases from J; bases unmatched to any gene: 3. Here the CDR3 reads CASSYDRGQNEQYF. Written as DNA, the CDR3 is TGTGCCAGCAGTTACGACAGGGGGCAAAACGAGCAGTACTTC.

The chain uses TRBV6-5 and TRBJ1-4; possible D gene TRBD1, 6 bases. This CDR3 is 14 amino acids long. Trimming left V 7 bases short and J 3 bases short, with 12 bases between. Germline lookup yields CDR1 MNHEY and CDR2 SVGAGI. Here the CDR3 DNA reads TGTGCCAGCAACCAACAGGGTCCTAATGAAAAACTGTTTTTT. Residues: CASNQQGPNEKLFF.

The chain is built from TRBV19 and TRBJ1-6; D gene unclear. The CDR3 is 13 amino acids. V lost 7 bases, J lost 5 bases, and 9 bases lay in between. Germline assignment: CDR1 LNHDA and CDR2 SQIVND (reference sequence). CDR3 in amino acids: CASNPQDNSPLHF. CDR3 nucleotide sequence: TGTGCCAGTAACCCCCAGGATAATTCACCCCTCCACTTT.

This chain connects TRBV28 to TRBJ2-7; 13 bases are a match to TRBD2. CDR1 MDHEN and CDR2 SYDVKM come from the germline V gene. Germline trimming cut 7 bases from V and 6 bases from J; bases unmatched to any gene: 6. CDR3 length: 14 residues. In DNA, the CDR3 is TGTGCCAGCACTCGACTAGCGGGAGGTAGCGAGCAGTACTTC. Its translation is CASTRLAGGSEQYF.

This rearrangement joins TRBV2 to TRBJ2-2, with TRBD2 identical over 8 bases. Germline trimming cut 10 bases from V and 2 bases from J; bases unmatched to any gene: 12. The germline gives CDR1 SNHLY, CDR2 FYNNEI. This CDR3 is built from 16 residues. CDR3 DNA: TGTGCCATGACCTCGAGCGGGGGAGACAACACCGGGGAGCTGTTTTTT. Its protein product is CAMTSSGGDNTGELFF.

The V and J genes are TRBV4-1 and TRBJ2-4; no definite D call. Germline values: CDR1 MGHRA, CDR2 YSYEKL. V lost 4 bases and J 2 bases, leaving 9 bases between the germline ends. This CDR3 spans 14 amino acids. The CDR3 here is CASSLIVSKNIQYF. CDR3 in DNA: TGCGCCAGCAGCCTTATAGTTTCCAAAAACATTCAGTACTTC.

The gene calls are TRBV4-3 and TRBJ1-4, with D uncertain. CDR3 length: 16 residues. V lost 0 bases and J 4 bases, leaving 12 bases between the germline ends. Germline-derived CDR1 and CDR2 are LGHNA and YSLEER. The CDR3 DNA follows: TGCGCCAGCAGCCAAGATGGCTCAGGATTTAATGAAAAACTGTTTTTT. Its translation: CASSQDGSGFNEKLFF.

CDR3 DNA: TGTGCCAGCAGCCAAGTCTTGTCATTACAGAACACCGGGGAGCTGTTTTTT. It yields the protein CASSQVLSLQNTGELFF. The chain uses TRBV4-2 and TRBJ2-2; D gene ambiguous. Looked up from germline, CDR1 is LGHNA and CDR2 is YNFKEQ. The V end was cut by 1 base, the J end by 1 base, with 13 bases between. The CDR3 loop spans 17 amino acids.

Regarding this clone: Other DNA sequences in the sample encode the same CDR3. This chain links TRBV29-1 with TRBJ2-1; D is possibly TRBD2 (5 bases). In germline, CDR1 is SQVTM, CDR2 ANQGSEA. The V end lost 5 bases, the J end lost 3 bases, and 5 bases lay between the germline ends. The CDR3 sequence is 11 residues long. As DNA, the CDR3 is TGCAGCGTTCGGGGCTACAATGAGCAGTTCTTC. Its translation: CSVRGYNEQFF.

The chain recombines TRBV19 with TRBJ2-1, with a weak D call TRBD2 (5 bases). CDR1 is LNHDA and CDR2 is SQIVND in the germline V gene (reference sequence). This CDR3 contains 13 residues. V was trimmed by 7 bases and J by 9 bases, leaving 16 bases between them. The CDR3 DNA reads TGTGCCAGTACCCTTGGACTGGGCGGTGAGCAGTTCTTC. As protein: CASTLGLGGEQFF.

The chain has TRBV5-1 and TRBJ2-6; D call uncertain. The germline V gene has CDR1 SGHRS and CDR2 YFSETQ. The CDR3 loop spans 15 amino acids. V was trimmed by 2 bases and J by 0 bases, leaving 6 bases between them. This chain's CDR3 is CASSFAGSGANVLTF. The CDR3 DNA reads TGCGCCAGCAGCTTTGCAGGCTCTGGGGCCAACGTCCTGACTTTC.

This chain connects TRBV9 to TRBJ1-5; D gene ambiguous. Germline CDR1 SGDLS, CDR2 YYNGEE. CDR3 length: 13 amino acids. V lost 0 bases, J lost 4 bases, and 5 bases lay in between. The CDR3 DNA sequence: TGTGCCAGCAGCGTAGATCAGAATCAGCCCCAGCATTTT. It encodes CASSVDQNQPQHF.

The chain employs TRBV6-6 and TRBJ2-5, with 8 bases that match TRBD2. The ends lost 0 bases at V and 5 bases at J; junction bases unmatched: 8. CDR3 length: 16 amino acids. Germline V gives CDR1 MNHNY, CDR2 SVGAGI (reference sequence). CDR3 sequence (DNA): TGTGCCAGCAGTTACTCGTTCCGGGGGGGCGGTGAGACCCAGTACTTC. Its translation is CASSYSFRGGGETQYF.

The V and J genes are TRBV29-1 and TRBJ1-5; 7 nucleotides line up with TRBD1. Germline-derived CDR1 and CDR2 are SQVTM and ANQGSEA. This CDR3 comprises 17 residues. With 4 bases clipped from V and 3 bases from J, the junction kept 15 bases outside the gene matches. The CDR3 DNA follows: TGCAGCGTTGCATTTGCTGGGACAGTGGGGTCCAATCAGCCCCAGCATTTT. Its protein product is CSVAFAGTVGSNQPQHF.

The genes are TRBV29-1 and TRBJ1-2; D ambiguous. Germline values: CDR1 SQVTM, CDR2 ANQGSEA. The CDR3 is 13 amino acids. V lost 2 bases, J lost 3 bases, and 10 bases lay in between. CDR3: CSVENPVDYGYTF. In DNA, the CDR3 is TGCAGCGTTGAAAATCCCGTCGACTATGGCTACACCTTC.

The chain joins TRBV5-6 to TRBJ1-4; 10 positions match TRBD1. Germline V gives CDR1 SGHDT, CDR2 YYEEEE. With 4 bases clipped from V and 0 bases from J, the junction kept 9 bases outside the gene matches. The CDR3 sequence is 18 residues long. The CDR3 reads CASSATRDRGATNEKLFF. The CDR3 DNA reads TGTGCCAGCAGCGCAACCCGGGACAGGGGTGCAACTAATGAAAAACTGTTTTTT.

The J gene is TRBJ1-1, the V gene TRBV4-1, with TRBD1 as a possible D gene (5 bases). The V end was cut by 4 bases, the J end by 1 base, with 19 bases between. There are 17 residues in the CDR3. Germline assignment: CDR1 MGHRA and CDR2 YSYEKL. CDR3 nucleotides: TGCGCCAGCAGCCTCCTGAGTGGGTCAGGACAGAACACTGAAGCTTTCTTT. The encoded protein is CASSLLSGSGQNTEAFF.

The J gene is TRBJ2-1, the V gene TRBV9; 8 nucleotides align to TRBD2. The J segment lost 3 bases and the V segment lost 4 bases, leaving 9 bases of the junction unmatched. The V gene's germline CDR1 is SGDLS and CDR2 YYNGEE. The CDR3 is 16 amino acids. The CDR3 sequence is CASSISGVRHYNEQFF. The CDR3 DNA reads as TGTGCCAGCAGCATTAGCGGGGTGAGGCACTACAATGAGCAGTTCTTC. The full variable domain, in which reference TRBV9 and TRBJ2-1 provide the parts outside the CDR3, is DSGVTQTPKHLITATGQRVTLRCSPRSGDLSVYWYQQSLDQGLQFLIQYYNGEERAKGNILERFSAQQFPDLHSELNLSSLELGDSALYFCASSISGVRHYNEQFFGPGTRLTVL.

The chain employs TRBV5-1 and TRBJ2-1; maybe TRBD2 (7 bases). CDR3 size: 14 residues. The germline V gene has CDR1 SGHRS and CDR2 YFSETQ. The V and J ends lost 0 bases and 8 bases respectively, with 12 bases between them. Here the CDR3 reads CASSLEGGADEQFF. Here the CDR3 DNA reads TGCGCCAGCAGCTTGGAAGGGGGGGCTGATGAGCAGTTCTTC.